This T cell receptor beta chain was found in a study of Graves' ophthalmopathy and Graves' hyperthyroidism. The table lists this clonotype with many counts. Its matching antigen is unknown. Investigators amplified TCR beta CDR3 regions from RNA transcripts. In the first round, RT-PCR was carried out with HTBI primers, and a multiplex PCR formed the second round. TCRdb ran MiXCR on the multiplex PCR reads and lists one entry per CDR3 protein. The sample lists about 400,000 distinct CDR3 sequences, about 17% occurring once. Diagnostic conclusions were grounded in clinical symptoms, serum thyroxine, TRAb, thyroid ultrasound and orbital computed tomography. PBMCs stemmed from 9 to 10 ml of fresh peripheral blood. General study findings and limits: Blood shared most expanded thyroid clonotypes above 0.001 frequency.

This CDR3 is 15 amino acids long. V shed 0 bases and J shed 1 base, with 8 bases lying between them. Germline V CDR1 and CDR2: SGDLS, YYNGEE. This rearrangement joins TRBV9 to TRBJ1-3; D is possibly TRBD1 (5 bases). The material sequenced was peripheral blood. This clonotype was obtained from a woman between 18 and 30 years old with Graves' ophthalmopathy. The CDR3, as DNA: TGTGCCAGCAGCGTAGTAGGGGCGTCTGGAAACACCATATATTTT. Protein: CASSVVGASGNTIYF.